These 9 T cell receptor beta chains were all obtained from the same sample, sequenced in a study of shared clonotypes between healthy human individuals. Here immunoSEQ multiplex PCR was the method, and the copy in TCRdb shows in-frame clones only, minus some. The sample carries 800,000 to 950,000 clones, about 97% recorded once. CD45RO-negative, CCR7-positively selected cells formed the naive CD8 fraction, excluding terminally differentiated effector memory CD45RA+ cells. The material sequenced was naive CD8+ T cells sorted from blood. The receptors were sampled from a man in his thirties or forties in good health.

V usage is TRBV7-9 and J usage is TRBJ2-1; D possibly corresponds to TRBD2 (5 bases). The germline gives CDR1 SEHNR, CDR2 FQNEAQ (reference sequence). The CDR3 has 14 residues. The V end lost 1 base, the J end lost 12 bases, and 16 bases lay between the germline ends. CDR3 residues: CASSLEYPFGRQFF. CDR3 coding DNA: TGTGCCAGCAGCTTAGAGTATCCCTTTGGGAGGCAGTTCTTC.

The V and J genes are TRBV27 and TRBJ2-1; weak D call: TRBD2 (6 bases). Between the trimmed V and J ends, which lost 6 bases and 4 bases, there was a span of 13 bases. From germline, CDR1 is MNHEY and CDR2 SMNVEV (reference sequence). The CDR3 spans 14 residues. The CDR3 nucleotides read TGTGCCAGCAGCCCCTCGGGGGTATACAATGAGCAGTTCTTC. This translates into CASSPSGVYNEQFF.

Comments on this clone: The sample has other DNA sequences that encode this CDR3 too. This sequence joins TRBV2 and TRBJ2-7, with D possibly TRBD2 on 5 matching bases. V lost 3 bases, J lost 0 bases, and 6 bases lay in between. CDR3 length equals 13 residues. Germline V lookup: CDR1 SNHLY, CDR2 FYNNEI. The CDR3 DNA is TGTGCCAGCAGTGACGGGAACTCCTACGAGCAGTACTTC. It is translated as CASSDGNSYEQYF.

Concerning this clone itself: The sample carries other DNA sequences with the same CDR3. The gene calls are TRBV29-1 and TRBJ2-7; TRBD1 might be the D (5 bases). This CDR3 spans 12 amino acids. V was shortened by 4 bases and J by 0 bases, with 7 bases between the two germline ends. CDR1 SQVTM and CDR2 ANQGSEA come from the germline V gene. The CDR3 loop is CSVGQGSYEQYF. CDR3 sequence (DNA): TGCAGCGTTGGGCAGGGCTCCTACGAGCAGTACTTC.

The CDR3 protein is CASSSGLADYEQYF. For the CDR3, the DNA is TGTGCCAGCAGTTCGGGACTAGCGGACTACGAGCAGTACTTC. This chain connects TRBV27 to TRBJ2-7; 11 bases agree with TRBD2. J was trimmed by 3 bases and V by 4 bases; bases with no gene match: 2. The CDR3 length is 14 residues. CDR1 is MNHEY, CDR2 SMNVEV, per germline (reference sequence).

This sequence joins TRBV27 and TRBJ2-7; D possibly corresponds to TRBD1 (5 bases). Germline V CDR1 and CDR2: MNHEY, SMNVEV (reference sequence). The CDR3 is 14 amino acids. Trimming shortened V by 5 bases and J by 0 bases, and 11 bases separated the two germline ends. In nucleotides, the CDR3 is TGTGCCAGCAGTGCCCAGGGAACCTCCTACGAGCAGTACTTC. Translation: CASSAQGTSYEQYF.

A single count supports this clone. The rearrangement uses TRBV6-1 and TRBJ2-7; possibly TRBD1 for D (5 bases). CDR3 length equals 12 residues. Germline V gene lookup returns CDR1 MNHNS and CDR2 SASEGT. V was pared by 7 bases and J by 3 bases, with 10 bases between. Written as DNA, the CDR3 is TGTGCCAGCACAGGGTACGGCTACGAGCAGTACTTC. Protein product: CASTGYGYEQYF.

Comments on this clone: The same CDR3 arises from other DNA sequences in this sample as well. As DNA, the CDR3 is TGCAGCGTTGAGGGGACAGGTGAAACCTACGAGCAGTACTTC. Its translation: CSVEGTGETYEQYF. The chain combines TRBV29-1 with TRBJ2-7, with 8 nucleotides matching TRBD1. This CDR3 has 14 residues. Germline CDR1 is SQVTM and CDR2 is ANQGSEA. The junction had 6 bases not matched to a gene; V was cut back by 3 bases and J by 2 bases.

This chain connects TRBV15 to TRBJ2-1; 7 nucleotides line up with TRBD2. The V gene end was trimmed by 5 bases and the J gene end by 8 bases; junction bases not matched to a gene: 9. The CDR3 length is 14 residues. The germline V gene has CDR1 LNHNV and CDR2 YYDKDF (reference sequence). CDR3 bases: TGTGCCACCAGCGTTCTGACTAGCTTCGATGAGCAGTTCTTC. It yields the protein CATSVLTSFDEQFF.